This TCR beta chain was obtained from a study of vaccination and CD4 T cells after COVID-19. Overall study context: Post-COVID samples had a sampling time that fell a median roughly 100 days after diagnosis (range 35 to 161).

Comment on this clonotype: Its antigen is unknown.

An Oncomine TCR Beta short-read assay was used to sequence the DNA from cultured CD4+ T cells. The template was genomic DNA from cultured CD4+ T cells. TCRdb re-analysed the PCR reads in MiXCR, keeping a single row per CDR3 protein. The sample holds 8,400 or so distinct CDR3 sequences, roughly 40% seen once. Per germline, CDR1 DFQATT and CDR2 SNEGSKA (reference sequence). The ends lost 2 bases at V and 2 bases at J; junction bases unmatched: 3. This CDR3 spans 15 amino acids. Treatment specified: roughly 10-day PBMC culture with coronavirus spike peptide pools or control peptides (ViraFEST assay). Gathered ahead of the COVID-19 pandemic (2011-2018) were the CD4+ T cells of the unexposed donor. ViraFEST used peptide pools to expand antigen-specific T cells before TCR sequencing. Study-wide results and caveats: Convalescent patients had a median roughly 86% of post-vaccine SARS-CoV-2-reactive clones that were detected only after vaccination, not before it.

The sample was CD4+ T cells from blood, cultured in vitro. The origin of this receptor is a human donor in good health. The rearrangement links TRBV20-1 to TRBJ1-3, with 10 bases fitting TRBD1. The CDR3 DNA sequence: TGCAGTGCTAGAAAAGACAGGGGGCCTGGAAACACCATATATTTT. Translating it yields CSARKDRGPGNTIYF.